The entry below describes one T cell receptor (beta chain). Its target is not known. The sample belongs to a study of T-cell reconstitution after alpha-beta-depleted transplantation in children. Construction of the TCRbeta library involved unique molecular identifiers. TCRdb called the PCR reads again in MiXCR, with one record for every CDR3 protein. The sample records under 750,000 distinct CDR3 sequences, more than 20% being singletons. CDR3 length equals 12 residues. CDR1 and CDR2 from the germline V gene are SQVTM and ANQGSEA. V dropped 4 bases and J dropped 4 bases, with 10 bases sitting between them. Findings and caveats of the study: It was newly produced T cells that mostly accounted for T-cell counts and diversity one year after transplant. At around two months after transplant, the alpha-beta T cells were reportedly derived from several hundred expanded clones that came from non-depleted graft cells.

The specimen comprised PBMCs, mostly from graft donor cells, sampled 360 days after TCRalphabeta/CD19-depleted stem cell transplant. The TCR was taken from a boy in the first two years of life who had a stem cell transplant for acute myeloid leukemia, so the T cells may come from the graft donor. The chain has TRBV29-1 and TRBJ1-2; D gene ambiguous. CDR3 nucleotides: TGCAGCGTTGTGGGAGACACCTATGGCTACACCTTC. Residues: CSVVGDTYGYTF.